This TCR beta chain is from a study of shared clonotypes between healthy human individuals. Assay execution proceeded at the deep level. For every subset, genomic DNA was evenly distributed across several immunoSEQ plates. About 28,000 T cell genomes (about 0.3 ug DNA) went into each PBMC replicate. TCRdb's copy holds only in-frame clones and misses some; the assay was immunoSEQ multiplex PCR. The sample has fewer than 600,000 clones; more than 70% are singletons. Healthy and HIV-negative, the adult donors had no recent acute infections or vaccinations. Many counts were recorded for this clone. The same CDR3 can be traced to other DNA sequences in this sample. V shed 3 bases and J shed 11 bases, with 13 bases lying between them. Germline V gene sequence: CDR1 MNHEY, CDR2 SMNVEV (reference sequence). The CDR3 extends over 13 amino acids.

Sequenced input: PBMCs. This clonotype originated in a woman between 35 and 50 years old in good health. Some clones in this sample may be carry-over from other donors' samples. V gene TRBV27 combines with J gene TRBJ1-4, with a tentative D call TRBD1 (5 bases). As DNA, the CDR3 is TGTGCCAGCAGTTTTCGGCAGGGTCGGAAACTGTTTTTT. Its protein is CASSFRQGRKLFF.